What follows describes a single TCR beta chain. No cognate antigen has been identified for it. It has no much larger one-base neighbor in the sample; base qualities were not kept. This record comes from a study of technical replicates of blood from a few donors (dated by TCRdb to about 2017). To prepare the library, the immunoSEQ multiplex PCR assay was applied. TCRdb holds this immuneACCESS table with in-frame rearrangements only. Some clones are missing; in checked studies, unresolved V genes explain under half, and the rest has no known cause. Present in this sample are under 90,000 clones, roughly 96% of which were seen just once. Together, the top ten hold around 0.2% of the sample. The clonotype originates from a human donor in good health. Sequencing used T cells isolated from PBMCs.

The bases are TGTGCCAGCGGCGACTCGAATGAAAAACTGTTTTTT. It codes for CASGDSNEKLFF. Rearrangement joined TRBV28 to TRBJ1-4; no D segment can be confidently identified. Including the terminal cysteine and phenylalanine, the CDR3 comprises 12 residues. The DNA shown is the 36-base CDR3, in frame from base 1. The V and J ends are trimmed by 8 bases and 5 bases, leaving 9 bases between them. The CDR1 and CDR2 encoded by the germline V gene are MDHEN and SYDVKM.